This TCR beta chain was profiled in a study of response to subunit inactivated influenza vaccine. Study findings and constraints: The study's authors posited that every seasonal influenza vaccination enlists few new T cells.

In this sample, this clonotype turned up many times. Its antigen is unknown. V gave up 5 bases and J gave up 4 bases; unmatched junction bases: 6. Germline-derived CDR1 and CDR2 are SGHVS and FQNEAQ. This CDR3 is built from 15 residues. TCRdb recomputed calls from the RT-PCR reads with MiXCR, one row per CDR3 protein. The table records 200,000 to 300,000 distinct CDR3 sequences, 12% of them present only once. This sequence was found in a man aged 50 or older who received an inactivated influenza vaccine. The specimen was non-naive T cells sorted from PBMCs, collected 14 to 15 days before vaccination. The chain is built from TRBV7-8 and TRBJ2-1; 9 bases are shared with TRBD2. Here the CDR3 reads CASSRGGAMYNEQFF. The CDR3 nucleotides read TGTGCCAGCAGCCGCGGGGGGGCAATGTACAATGAGCAGTTCTTC. Full variable domain (missing parts from reference TRBV7-8 and TRBJ2-1): GAGVSQSPRYKVAKRGQDVALRCDPISGHVSLFWYQQALGQGPEFLTYFQNEAQLDKSGLPSDRFFAERPEGSVSTLKIQRTQQEDSAVYLCASSRGGAMYNEQFFGPGTRLTVL.